Presented here are 22 T cell receptor beta chains from one specimen sequenced in a study of shared clonotypes between healthy human individuals. Positively selected for CCR7, the CD45RO-negative cells used as naive CD8 cells excluded terminally differentiated effector memory CD45RA+ cells. The repertoire was sequenced with immunoSEQ multiplex PCR; TCRdb's copy has only in-frame clones and lacks some. The sample includes some 2,000,000 clones, just under 95% of them seen just once. The sequenced sample consisted of naive CD8+ T cells sorted from blood. These receptors came from a man younger than 30 in good health.

About this clone: In the same sample, other DNA sequences code for this CDR3. This chain uses TRBV2 with TRBJ2-7; D unclear. This CDR3 region has 11 residues. Germline V lookup: CDR1 SNHLY, CDR2 FYNNEI. The V and J ends lost 4 bases and 4 bases respectively, with 5 bases between them. CDR3 DNA sequence: TGTGCCAGCAGTGTCTCTTACGAGCAGTACTTC. Translated, it gives CASSVSYEQYF.

This chain connects TRBV30 to TRBJ1-4; no clear D. Germline V gene data show CDR1 as GTSNPN and CDR2 as SVGIG (reference sequence). The CDR3 length is 15 residues. The V and J ends lost 3 bases and 8 bases respectively, with 19 bases between them. The CDR3 region is CAWSPLGGEEEKLFF. CDR3 in DNA: TGTGCCTGGAGCCCCCTGGGCGGGGAGGAGGAAAAACTGTTTTTT. Full variable domain (outside the CDR3, taken from reference TRBV30 and TRBJ1-4): SQTIHQWPATLVQPVGSPLSLECTVEGTSNPNLYWYRQAAGRGLQLLFYSVGIGQISSEVPQNLSASRPQDRQFILSSKKLLLSDSGFYLCAWSPLGGEEEKLFFGSGTQLSVL.

The rearrangement joins TRBV27 to TRBJ2-7, with no clear D. Trimming removed 6 bases from V and 3 bases from J, with 9 bases in between. Germline assignment: CDR1 MNHEY and CDR2 SMNVEV (reference sequence). The CDR3 is 12 residues long. This CDR3 reads CASSPTLYEQYF. The CDR3 nucleotides read TGTGCCAGCAGCCCCACCCTCTACGAGCAGTACTTC.

The chain links TRBV9 to TRBJ2-3; D unresolved. From germline, CDR1 is SGDLS and CDR2 YYNGEE. Trimming took 0 bases from V and 6 from J, leaving 5 bases between them. The CDR3 runs 12 residues. The CDR3 DNA reads as TGTGCCAGCAGCGTAGAGGAGGATACGCAGTATTTT. Amino acid sequence: CASSVEEDTQYF. The full variable domain, rest sourced from reference TRBV9 and TRBJ2-3, is DSGVTQTPKHLITATGQRVTLRCSPRSGDLSVYWYQQSLDQGLQFLIQYYNGEERAKGNILERFSAQQFPDLHSELNLSSLELGDSALYFCASSVEEDTQYFGPGTRLTVL.

This clone appeared once. The chain recombines TRBV5-4 with TRBJ1-1; tentatively, D is TRBD1 (5 bases). The germline gives CDR1 SGHNT, CDR2 YYREEE (reference sequence). The CDR3 length is 12 residues. V was shortened by 4 bases and J by 8 bases, with 12 bases between the two germline ends. For the CDR3, the DNA is TGTGCCAGCAGCCTCAGGGCGTCGGAAGCTTTCTTT. Translating gives CASSLRASEAFF.

The chain is built from TRBV28 and TRBJ2-5; D might be TRBD2 (5 bases). V shed 5 bases and J shed 9 bases, with 13 bases lying between them. Germline CDR1 MDHEN, CDR2 SYDVKM. The CDR3 runs 12 residues. The CDR3 DNA is TGTGCCAGCAGTCTCCCCGAGGAGGCCCAGTACTTC. It specifies CASSLPEEAQYF.

A note on this clone: The same CDR3 also results from other DNA sequences found in this sample. The chain recombines TRBV27 with TRBJ1-4; the D is unclear. CDR3 length: 14 amino acids. V lost 5 bases, J lost 3 bases, and 10 bases lay in between. The germline gives CDR1 MNHEY, CDR2 SMNVEV (reference sequence). The CDR3 reads CASSPGVANEKLFF. The DNA of the CDR3 is TGTGCCAGCAGTCCGGGAGTGGCTAATGAAAAACTGTTTTTT.

J is TRBJ2-5 and V is TRBV9; D gene ambiguous. The CDR3 has 14 amino acids. CDR1 and CDR2 (germline): SGDLS, YYNGEE. V was cut by 4 bases and J by 1 base, with 11 bases left in between. CDR3 bases: TGTGCCAGCAGCCCCCGTGAGGCCCAAGAGACCCAGTACTTC. Encoded protein: CASSPREAQETQYF.

In this sample, this clone turned up once. This sequence joins TRBV27 and TRBJ2-2; D possibly corresponds to TRBD2 (5 bases). CDR1 is MNHEY, CDR2 SMNVEV, per germline (reference sequence). Trimming cost V 3 bases and J 5 bases, with 7 bases left between them. The CDR3 is 13 residues long. In nucleotides, the CDR3 is TGTGCCAGCAGTTTTAGCGCGACCGGGGAGCTGTTTTTT. This translates into CASSFSATGELFF.

The rearrangement uses TRBV2 and TRBJ2-1; no clear D gene. The V end was cut by 2 bases, the J end by 4 bases, with 12 bases between. Germline V gives CDR1 SNHLY, CDR2 FYNNEI. The CDR3 has 15 amino acids. The DNA for the CDR3 is TGTGCCAGCAGTGAAAGTGCCTTGCGGTACAATGAGCAGTTCTTC. Its translation: CASSESALRYNEQFF.

CDR3 coding DNA: TGTGCCAGCAGCTACGAATCAGATACGCAGTATTTT. Amino acid sequence: CASSYESDTQYF. The V call is TRBV9, the J call TRBJ2-3; no reliable D call. The length of the CDR3 is 12 residues. Trimming took 4 bases from V and 4 from J, leaving 7 bases between them. Germline CDR1 and CDR2: SGDLS and YYNGEE.

The chain employs TRBV9 and TRBJ1-1, with a possible D match to TRBD1 (5 bases). CDR1 and CDR2 (germline): SGDLS, YYNGEE. The CDR3 extends over 13 amino acids. Between the trimmed V and J ends, which lost 7 bases and 1 base, there was a span of 11 bases. The CDR3 nucleotides read TGTGCCAGCGGCCCTGGGGGGAACACTGAAGCTTTCTTT. Its translation is CASGPGGNTEAFF.

The chain employs TRBV9 and TRBJ2-7; TRBD2 matches at 10 bases. Per germline, CDR1 SGDLS and CDR2 YYNGEE. After removal of 1 base from V and 6 bases from J, the junction contained 4 bases not matched to a gene. This CDR3 has 14 residues. The CDR3 DNA reads as TGTGCCAGCAGCGTAAGCGGGGGGGCCCCCGAGCAGTACTTC. It translates to CASSVSGGAPEQYF.

V is TRBV28 and J is TRBJ1-5; TRBD1 matches at 7 bases. The ends lost 10 bases at V and 6 bases at J; junction bases unmatched: 9. Germline V CDR1 and CDR2: MDHEN, SYDVKM. This CDR3 is 13 amino acids long. The CDR3, as DNA: TGTGCCACCATTGAACAGGGGAGTCAGCCCCAGCATTTT. Translated, it gives CATIEQGSQPQHF.

The rearrangement uses TRBV7-3 and TRBJ2-3; TRBD1 aligns across 9 bases. Germline V CDR1 and CDR2: SGHTA, FQGTGA. CDR3 length: 15 amino acids. The ends lost 4 bases at V and 6 bases at J; junction bases unmatched: 8. The DNA for the CDR3 is TGTGCCAGCAGCTCGGACAGGGGAGTTGGGGATACGCAGTATTTT. Residues: CASSSDRGVGDTQYF.

The chain links TRBV28 to TRBJ2-2; weak D call: TRBD1 (6 bases). The CDR3 consists of 16 residues. V was shortened by 4 bases and J by 2 bases, with 14 bases between the two germline ends. Germline V gene lookup returns CDR1 MDHEN and CDR2 SYDVKM. CDR3 in amino acids: CASSSSSQGNTGELFF. In DNA form, the CDR3 reads TGTGCCAGCAGTTCCTCTTCACAGGGAAACACCGGGGAGCTGTTTTTT.

The V gene is TRBV6-1, the J gene TRBJ1-2, with 7 nucleotides matching TRBD1. Trimming removed 6 bases from V and 6 bases from J; junction bases left unmatched: 10. The CDR3 loop spans 14 amino acids. Germline CDR1 is MNHNS and CDR2 is SASEGT. The CDR3 nucleotides are TGTGCCAGCAGCCCCGAGACAGGGCTCGATGGCTACACCTTC. The encoded protein is CASSPETGLDGYTF.

The V and J genes are TRBV4-1 and TRBJ2-2; D is unclear. V was clipped by 4 bases and J by 3 bases, with 6 bases between them. This CDR3 is built from 13 residues. The germline gives CDR1 MGHRA, CDR2 YSYEKL. The CDR3 here is CASSRDYTGELFF. The CDR3 DNA is TGCGCCAGCAGCCGCGACTACACCGGGGAGCTGTTTTTT.

About this clone: A junction end diverges from the germline sequence, so it may reflect a read error. The chain is built from TRBV13 and TRBJ2-7, with TRBD1 matching 11 bases. The CDR3 covers 15 residues. Germline V lookup: CDR1 PRHDT, CDR2 FYEKMQ (reference sequence). The CDR3 DNA follows: TGTGCCAGCAGCGTAGGGACAGGGGGTTCCTACGAGCAGTACTTC. Protein sequence: CASSVGTGGSYEQYF.

This sequence joins TRBV29-1 and TRBJ2-4; a weak D match, TRBD2 (6 bases). CDR3 size: 15 residues. Trimming removed 1 base from V and 0 bases from J, with 10 bases in between. The germline V gene has CDR1 SQVTM and CDR2 ANQGSEA. This CDR3 is CSVEGAGLAKNIQYF. The CDR3 nucleotides read TGCAGCGTTGAAGGTGCGGGATTAGCCAAAAACATTCAGTACTTC.

The V and J genes are TRBV4-1 and TRBJ2-7; no clear D. Trimming took off 0 bases at V and 4 bases at J, with 10 bases between the two ends. CDR3 size: 14 residues. Germline CDR1 and CDR2: MGHRA and YSYEKL. The CDR3 DNA sequence: TGCGCCAGCAGCCAAGATAAAGGGCGGTACGAGCAGTACTTC. This encodes CASSQDKGRYEQYF.

This clone was seen a few times. The same CDR3 also results from other DNA sequences found in this sample. The gene calls are TRBV11-1 and TRBJ2-6, with unresolved D. V was trimmed by 6 bases and J by 1 base, leaving 1 base between them. This CDR3 has 12 residues. Germline loops: CDR1 SGHAT, CDR2 FQDESV (reference sequence). The CDR3 protein is CASRSGANVLTF. For the CDR3, the DNA is TGTGCCAGCAGATCTGGGGCCAACGTCCTGACTTTC. Full variable domain (remainder filled in from reference TRBV11-1 and TRBJ2-6): EAEVAQSPRYKITEKSQAVAFWCDPISGHATLYWYRQILGQGPELLVQFQDESVVDDSQLPKDRFSAERLKGVDSTLKIQPAELGDSAMYLCASRSGANVLTFGAGSRLTVL.